This T cell receptor beta chain was recorded in a study of T cells expressing NK-cell markers (dated by TCRdb to between 2020 and 2021). In terms of the full investigation: Eight donors provided sorted CD3+CD56+NKG2C+, CD3+CD56+NKG2C- and CD3+CD56-NKG2C+ T-cell subsets, whose TCR beta-chain repertoires were profiled. Among the eight sequenced donors, seven were HCMV-seropositive and one was HCMV-seronegative. Randomly selected healthy volunteers, three men and five women, were used as the eight sequenced donors. Illumina HiSeq 2000/2500, MiSeq or NextSeq was used to sequence libraries as 2 x 150 bp reads. General findings and caveats noted by the study authors: In six donors, the dominant CD3+CD56+NKG2C+ clonotypes ranked among the top 10 CD8+ clonotypes, making up roughly 1.0-7.0% of CD8+ T cells. Those dominant clonotypes were again the most abundant among CD3+CD56-NKG2C+ cells in four donors, at roughly 28.3-65%. It remained unclear whether the expanded NKG2C-expressing T cell clones were specific for HCMV antigens.

CDR1 and CDR2 are read off the germline V gene as KGHDR and SFDVKD. The CDR3 runs 17 residues from the cysteine to the phenylalanine. This entry has no DNA. Instrument on record: Illumina HiSeq 2000. TCR beta cDNA libraries were made by 5'RACE template switching that added a universal primer site and unique molecular identifiers. cDNA synthesis was primed from the TCR beta constant segment, followed by two successive PCR amplification steps. Per the original workflow: MIGEC was used to demultiplex reads and group the reads by UMI, and MiTCR was used to assemble and quantify clonotypes. To remove erroneous sequences, TCR cDNA sequences were retained only when supported by two or more reads. Downstream repertoire analysis used the tcR package, and clonotypes were matched across fractions by CDR3 nucleotide sequence plus V segment. VDJmatch was used to annotate antigen specificity against VDJdb, with one amino acid substitution in CDR3 allowed. TCRdb reprocessed the reads, and each CDR3 protein sequence is entered once, without DNA. The V and J calls here are based on TCRdb, not the publication. The table kept for this sample lists approximately 380,000 distinct CDR3 sequences. The ten largest clones take up around 5.2% of the sample.

Concerning this clonotype: Its antigen remains unidentified.

A commercial ELISA kit detecting HCMV-specific IgG in serum was used to determine HCMV serostatus. Ficoll density gradient centrifugation was used to isolate peripheral blood mononuclear cells from blood. This sequence was found in a man aged 18 to 69 in good health. This receptor chain uses TRBV24-1 and TRBJ2-2; the D call from TCRdb, TRBD1, cannot be confirmed without DNA. Source material: blood T cells: a sorted CD56 or NKG2C T cell subset, CD4+ or CD8+ T cells, or bulk PBMC T cells (not recorded which). The encoded CDR3 is CATSDLAGDKNTGELFF.